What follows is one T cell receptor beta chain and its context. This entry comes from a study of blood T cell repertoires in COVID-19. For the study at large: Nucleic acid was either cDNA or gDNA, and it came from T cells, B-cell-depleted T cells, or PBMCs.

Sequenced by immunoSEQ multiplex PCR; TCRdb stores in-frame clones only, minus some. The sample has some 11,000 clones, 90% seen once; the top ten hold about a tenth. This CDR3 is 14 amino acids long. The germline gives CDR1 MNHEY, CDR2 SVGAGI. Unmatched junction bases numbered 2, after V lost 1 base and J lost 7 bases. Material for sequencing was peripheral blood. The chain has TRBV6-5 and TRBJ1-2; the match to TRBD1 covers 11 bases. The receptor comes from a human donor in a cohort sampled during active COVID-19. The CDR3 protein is CASSYLGQGGGYTF. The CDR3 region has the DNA TGTGCCAGCAGTTACTTGGGACAGGGGGGTGGCTACACCTTC.